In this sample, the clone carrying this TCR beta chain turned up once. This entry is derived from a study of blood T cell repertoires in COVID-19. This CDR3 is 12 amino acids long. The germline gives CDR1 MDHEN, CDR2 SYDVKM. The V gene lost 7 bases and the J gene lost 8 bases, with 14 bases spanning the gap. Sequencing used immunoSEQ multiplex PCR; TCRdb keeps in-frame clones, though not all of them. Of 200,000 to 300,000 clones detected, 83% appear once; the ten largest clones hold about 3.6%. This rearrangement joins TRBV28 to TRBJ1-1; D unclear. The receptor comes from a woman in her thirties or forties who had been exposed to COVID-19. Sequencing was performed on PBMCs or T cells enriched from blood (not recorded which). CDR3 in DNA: TGTGCCAGCATCCGGAACGGGTACGAAGCTTTCTTT. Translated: CASIRNGYEAFF.